The 5 T cell receptor beta chains presented below share a single source sample, sequenced in a study of blood T cell repertoires in COVID-19. The repertoire was sequenced with immunoSEQ multiplex PCR; TCRdb's copy has only in-frame clones and lacks some. This repertoire shows a few hundred thousand clones, around 89% found once; its top ten account for around 0.98%. The sample consisted of peripheral blood. These receptors were collected from a woman in her thirties or forties with COVID-19, enrolled during active disease.

The chain is built from TRBV5-8 and TRBJ1-1, with D perhaps TRBD1 (6 bases). The V gene's germline CDR1 is SGHTS and CDR2 YDEGEE. V shed 0 bases and J shed 9 bases, with 15 bases lying between them. The CDR3 runs to 14 residues. The CDR3 sequence: CASSLVATGPKAFF. In nucleotides, the CDR3 is TGTGCCAGCAGCTTGGTGGCGACAGGTCCTAAAGCTTTCTTT.

This chain joins TRBV6-1 and TRBJ1-2; tentative D call: TRBD1 (6 bases). Trimming left V 3 bases short and J 6 bases short, with 8 bases between. Germline V gene sequence: CDR1 MNHNS, CDR2 SASEGT. The CDR3 is made up of 12 amino acids. CDR3 sequence (DNA): TGTGCCAGCAGTGACAGGGGAGATGGCTACACCTTC. Its protein product is CASSDRGDGYTF.

The rearrangement joins TRBV5-1 to TRBJ2-7; the match to TRBD1 covers 9 bases. This CDR3 contains 14 residues. Germline CDR1 reads SGHRS; CDR2 reads YFSETQ. The V segment lost 0 bases and the J segment 7 bases; nucleotides outside the gene matches: 5. CDR3 sequence: CASSLGDRADEQYF. As DNA, the CDR3 is TGCGCCAGCAGCTTGGGGGACAGGGCCGATGAGCAGTACTTC.

The rearrangement links TRBV7-9 to TRBJ2-5; the match to TRBD2 covers 7 bases. This CDR3 region has 15 residues. CDR1 SEHNR and CDR2 FQNEAQ come from the germline V gene (reference sequence). The V gene end was trimmed by 2 bases and the J gene end by 1 base; junction bases not matched to a gene: 4. CDR3 in amino acids: CASSLRAGLQETQYF. DNA for the CDR3: TGTGCCAGCAGCTTACGAGCGGGGCTCCAAGAGACCCAGTACTTC. The whole variable domain, filled in from reference TRBV7-9 and TRBJ2-5, reads DTGVSQNPRHKITKRGQNVTFRCDPISEHNRLYWYRQTLGQGPEFLTYFQNEAQLEKSRLLSDRFSAERPKGSFSTLEIQRTEQGDSAMYLCASSLRAGLQETQYFGPGTRLLVL.

The rearrangement links TRBV7-2 to TRBJ1-5; possibly TRBD1 for D (5 bases). Trimming shortened V by 5 bases and J by 0 bases, and 8 bases separated the two germline ends. The CDR3 runs to 14 residues. CDR1 is SGHTA and CDR2 is FQGNSA in the germline V gene. The CDR3, as DNA: TGTGCCAGCAGCCCGGGGGTTAGCAATCAGCCCCAGCATTTT. It yields the protein CASSPGVSNQPQHF.